This T cell receptor beta chain was sequenced in a study of human T cells and chemical hapten exposure. Study details: Patients were given diphenylcyclopropenone on the scalp weekly across the approximately 26-week study. Study conclusions and caveats: Expanded TCR sets contained significantly more large CDR3 similarity clusters than controls.

The CDR3 consists of 12 residues. V lost 5 bases and J lost 6, with 10 bases in between. CDR1 is MNHNY and CDR2 is SVGAGI in the germline V gene (reference sequence). As to time point: patch test 1, 2 weeks after DPC sensitization. The treatment is: therapeutic diphenylcyclopropenone sensitization with weekly scalp DPC. TCRdb ran MiXCR on the RACE reads and lists one entry per CDR3 protein. The table records about 360,000 distinct CDR3 sequences, under 8% of them present only once. Worth noting for this clonotype: Its antigen is unidentified.

This sample comprised whole blood, obtained in connection with sensitization to the hapten diphenylcyclopropenone (DPC). This sequence originates from a young woman with alopecia areata. Some clones in this sample may be carry-over from other donors' samples. This chain joins TRBV6-6 and TRBJ1-1; D call uncertain. The CDR3 reads CASSDNFAEAFF. For the CDR3, the DNA is TGTGCCAGCAGTGACAATTTCGCTGAAGCTTTCTTT.